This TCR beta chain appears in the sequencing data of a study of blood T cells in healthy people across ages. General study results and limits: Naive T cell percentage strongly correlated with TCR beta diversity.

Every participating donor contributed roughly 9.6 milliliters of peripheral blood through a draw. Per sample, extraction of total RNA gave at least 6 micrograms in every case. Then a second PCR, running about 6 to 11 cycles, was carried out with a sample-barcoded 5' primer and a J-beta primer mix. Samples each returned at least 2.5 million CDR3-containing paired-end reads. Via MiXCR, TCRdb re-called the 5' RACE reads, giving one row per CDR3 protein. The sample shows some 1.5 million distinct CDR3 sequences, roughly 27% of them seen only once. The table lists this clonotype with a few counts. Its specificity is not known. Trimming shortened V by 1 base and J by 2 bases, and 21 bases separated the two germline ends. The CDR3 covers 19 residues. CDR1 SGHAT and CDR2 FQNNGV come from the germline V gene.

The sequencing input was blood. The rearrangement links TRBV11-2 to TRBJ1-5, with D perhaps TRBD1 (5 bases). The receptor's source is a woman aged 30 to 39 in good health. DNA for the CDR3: TGTGCCAGCAGCTTAGGGGGACCTAGCTTGGACGTACGCAATCAGCCCCAGCATTTT. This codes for CASSLGGPSLDVRNQPQHF.